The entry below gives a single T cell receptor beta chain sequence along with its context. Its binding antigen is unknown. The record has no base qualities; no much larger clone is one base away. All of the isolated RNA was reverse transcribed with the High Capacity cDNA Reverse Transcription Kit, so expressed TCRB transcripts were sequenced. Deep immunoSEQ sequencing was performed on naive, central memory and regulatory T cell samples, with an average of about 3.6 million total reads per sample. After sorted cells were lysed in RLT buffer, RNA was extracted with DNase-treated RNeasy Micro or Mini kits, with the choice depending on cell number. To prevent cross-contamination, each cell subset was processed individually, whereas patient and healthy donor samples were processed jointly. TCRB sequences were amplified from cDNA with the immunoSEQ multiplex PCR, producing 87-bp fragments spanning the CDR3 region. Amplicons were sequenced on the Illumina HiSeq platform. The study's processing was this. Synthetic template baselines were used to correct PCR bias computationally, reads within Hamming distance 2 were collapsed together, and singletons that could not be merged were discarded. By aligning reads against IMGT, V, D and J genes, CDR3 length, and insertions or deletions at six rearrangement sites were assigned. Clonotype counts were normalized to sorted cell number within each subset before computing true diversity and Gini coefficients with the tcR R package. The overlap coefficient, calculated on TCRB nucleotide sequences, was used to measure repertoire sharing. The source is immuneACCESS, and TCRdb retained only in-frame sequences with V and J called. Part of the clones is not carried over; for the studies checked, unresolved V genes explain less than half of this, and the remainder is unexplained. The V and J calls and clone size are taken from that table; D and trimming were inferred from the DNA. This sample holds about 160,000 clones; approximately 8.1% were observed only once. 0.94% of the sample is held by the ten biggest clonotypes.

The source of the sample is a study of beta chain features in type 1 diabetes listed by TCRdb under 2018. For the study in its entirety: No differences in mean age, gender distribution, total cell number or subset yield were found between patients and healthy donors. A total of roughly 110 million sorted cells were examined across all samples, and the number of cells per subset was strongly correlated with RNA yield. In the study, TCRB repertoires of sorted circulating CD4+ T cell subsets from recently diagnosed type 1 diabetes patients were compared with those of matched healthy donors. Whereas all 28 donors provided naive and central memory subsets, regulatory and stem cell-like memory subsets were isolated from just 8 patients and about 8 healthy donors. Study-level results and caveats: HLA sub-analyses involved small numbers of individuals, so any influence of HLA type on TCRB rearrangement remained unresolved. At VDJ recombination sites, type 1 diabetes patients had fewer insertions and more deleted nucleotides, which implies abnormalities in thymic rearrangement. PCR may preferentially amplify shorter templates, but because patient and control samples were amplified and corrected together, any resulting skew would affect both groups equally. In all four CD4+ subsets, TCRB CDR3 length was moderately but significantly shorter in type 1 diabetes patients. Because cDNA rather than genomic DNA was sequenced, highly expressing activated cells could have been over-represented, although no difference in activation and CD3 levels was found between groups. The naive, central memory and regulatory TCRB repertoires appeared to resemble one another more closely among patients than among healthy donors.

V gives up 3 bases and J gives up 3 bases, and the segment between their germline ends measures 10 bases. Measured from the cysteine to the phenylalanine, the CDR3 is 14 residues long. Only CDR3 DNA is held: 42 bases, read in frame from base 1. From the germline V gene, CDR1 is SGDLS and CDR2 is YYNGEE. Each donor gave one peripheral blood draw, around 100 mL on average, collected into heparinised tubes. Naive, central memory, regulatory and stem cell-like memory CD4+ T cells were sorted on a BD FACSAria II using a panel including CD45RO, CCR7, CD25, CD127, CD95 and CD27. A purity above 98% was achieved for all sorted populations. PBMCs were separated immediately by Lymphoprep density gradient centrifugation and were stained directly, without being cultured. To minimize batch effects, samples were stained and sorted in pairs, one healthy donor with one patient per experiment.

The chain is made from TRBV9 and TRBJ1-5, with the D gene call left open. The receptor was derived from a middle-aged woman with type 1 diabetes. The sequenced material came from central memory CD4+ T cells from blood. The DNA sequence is TGTGCCAGCAGCGCTGACGGGTACAATCAGCCCCAGCATTTT. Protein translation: CASSADGYNQPQHF. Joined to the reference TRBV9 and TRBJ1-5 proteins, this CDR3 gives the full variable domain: DSGVTQTPKHLITATGQRVTLRCSPRSGDLSVYWYQQSLDQGLQFLIQYYNGEERAKGNILERFSAQQFPDLHSELNLSSLELGDSALYFCASSADGYNQPQHFGDGTRLSIL.